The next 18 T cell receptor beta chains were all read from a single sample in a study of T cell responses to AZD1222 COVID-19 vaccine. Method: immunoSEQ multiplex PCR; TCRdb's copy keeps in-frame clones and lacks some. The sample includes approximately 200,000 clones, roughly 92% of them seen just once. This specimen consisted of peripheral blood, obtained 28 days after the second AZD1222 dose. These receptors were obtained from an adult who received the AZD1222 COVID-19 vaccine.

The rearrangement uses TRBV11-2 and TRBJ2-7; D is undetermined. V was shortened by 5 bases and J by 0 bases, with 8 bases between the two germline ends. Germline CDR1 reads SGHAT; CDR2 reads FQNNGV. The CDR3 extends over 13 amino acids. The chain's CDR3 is CASSPWASYEQYF. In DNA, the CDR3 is TGTGCCAGCAGCCCCTGGGCCTCCTACGAGCAGTACTTC.

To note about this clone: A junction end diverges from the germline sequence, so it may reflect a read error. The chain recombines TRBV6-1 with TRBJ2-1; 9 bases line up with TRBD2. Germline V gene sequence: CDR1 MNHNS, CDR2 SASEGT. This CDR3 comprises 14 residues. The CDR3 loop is CASREAGGFNEQFF. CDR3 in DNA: TGTGCCAGCCGTGAAGCGGGAGGCTTCAATGAGCAGTTCTTC.

CDR3 nucleotides: TGCGCCAGCAGCTTAGATCCCCAGAACACCGGGGAGCTGTTTTTT. It translates to CASSLDPQNTGELFF. The genes are TRBV5-1 and TRBJ2-2; D not resolved. V was pared by 2 bases and J by 1 base, with 9 bases between. This CDR3 comprises 15 residues. Germline CDR1 reads SGHRS; CDR2 reads YFSETQ.

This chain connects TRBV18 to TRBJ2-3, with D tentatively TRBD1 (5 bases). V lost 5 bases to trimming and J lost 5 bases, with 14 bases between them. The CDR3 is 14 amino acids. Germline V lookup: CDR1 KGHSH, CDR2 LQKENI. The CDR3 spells CASSAEGVVDTQYF. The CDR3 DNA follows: TGTGCCAGCTCAGCAGAAGGGGTTGTAGATACGCAGTATTTT.

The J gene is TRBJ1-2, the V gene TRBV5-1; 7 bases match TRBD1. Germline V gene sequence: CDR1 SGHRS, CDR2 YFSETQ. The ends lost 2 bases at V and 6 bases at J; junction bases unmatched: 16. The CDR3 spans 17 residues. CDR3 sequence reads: CASSFQIGQAVRDGYTF. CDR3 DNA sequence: TGCGCCAGCAGCTTTCAGATAGGACAGGCCGTGAGAGATGGCTACACCTTC.

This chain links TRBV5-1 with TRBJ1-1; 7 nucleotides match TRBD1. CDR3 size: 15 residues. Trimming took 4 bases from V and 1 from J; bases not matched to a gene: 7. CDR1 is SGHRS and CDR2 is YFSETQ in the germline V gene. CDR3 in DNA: TGCGCCAGCAGCGGTCGACAGGGAACGAACACTGAAGCTTTCTTT. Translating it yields CASSGRQGTNTEAFF.

The CDR3 DNA reads as TGTGCCAGCAGTCTTACCCCAAATGAGCAGTTCTTC. It specifies CASSLTPNEQFF. The chain employs TRBV27 and TRBJ2-1; D is ambiguous. This CDR3 comprises 12 residues. The germline V and J ends were trimmed by 5 bases and 7 bases, with 9 bases remaining between them. Germline lookup yields CDR1 MNHEY and CDR2 SMNVEV (reference sequence).

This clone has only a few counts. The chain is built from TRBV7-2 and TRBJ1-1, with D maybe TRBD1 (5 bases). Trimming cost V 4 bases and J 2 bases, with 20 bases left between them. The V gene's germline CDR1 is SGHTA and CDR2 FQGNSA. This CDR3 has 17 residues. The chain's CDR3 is CASSSQHTGTVNTEAFF. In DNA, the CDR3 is TGTGCCAGCAGCTCCCAACACACCGGGACGGTCAACACTGAAGCTTTCTTT.

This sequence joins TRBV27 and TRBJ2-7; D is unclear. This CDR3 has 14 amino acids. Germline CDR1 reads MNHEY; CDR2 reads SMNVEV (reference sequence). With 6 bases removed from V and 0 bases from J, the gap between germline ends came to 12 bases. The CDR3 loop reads CASSWTSPSYEQYF. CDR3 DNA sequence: TGTGCCAGCAGCTGGACCTCCCCCTCCTACGAGCAGTACTTC.

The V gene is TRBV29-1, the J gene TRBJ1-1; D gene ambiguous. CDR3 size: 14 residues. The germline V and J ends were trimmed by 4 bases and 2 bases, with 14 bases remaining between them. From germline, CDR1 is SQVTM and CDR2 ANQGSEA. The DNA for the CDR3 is TGCAGCGTTGTGGCTAACAGACAAAACACTGAAGCTTTCTTT. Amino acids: CSVVANRQNTEAFF.

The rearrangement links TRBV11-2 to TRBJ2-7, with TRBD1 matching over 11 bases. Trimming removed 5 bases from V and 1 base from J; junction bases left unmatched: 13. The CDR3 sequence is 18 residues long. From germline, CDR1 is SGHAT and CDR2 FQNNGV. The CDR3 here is CASSPRGTGQGVSYEQYF. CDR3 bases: TGTGCCAGCAGCCCACGAGGAACGGGACAGGGGGTTTCCTACGAGCAGTACTTC.

The CDR3 reads CASSYVGLANYNEQFF. For the CDR3, the DNA is TGTGCCAGCAGTTACGTGGGACTAGCGAACTACAATGAGCAGTTCTTC. The chain is built from TRBV6-5 and TRBJ2-1, with 10 bases identical to TRBD2. The CDR3 consists of 16 residues. The V and J ends lost 2 bases and 3 bases, in that order; junction bases with no gene match: 4. CDR1 and CDR2 from the germline V gene are MNHEY and SVGAGI.

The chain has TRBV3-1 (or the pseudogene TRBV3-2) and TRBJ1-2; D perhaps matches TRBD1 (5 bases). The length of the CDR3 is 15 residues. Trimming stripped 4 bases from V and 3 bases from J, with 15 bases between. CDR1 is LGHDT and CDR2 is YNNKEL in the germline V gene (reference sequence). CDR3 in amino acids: CASSPNDRWDYGYTF. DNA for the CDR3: TGTGCCAGCAGCCCTAACGACAGATGGGACTATGGCTACACCTTC.

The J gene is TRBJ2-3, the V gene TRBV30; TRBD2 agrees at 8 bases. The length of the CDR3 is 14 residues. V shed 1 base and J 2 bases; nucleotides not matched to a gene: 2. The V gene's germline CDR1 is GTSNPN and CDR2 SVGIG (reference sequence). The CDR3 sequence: CAWSGTSSTDTQYF. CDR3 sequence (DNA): TGTGCCTGGAGTGGGACTAGCTCCACAGATACGCAGTATTTT.

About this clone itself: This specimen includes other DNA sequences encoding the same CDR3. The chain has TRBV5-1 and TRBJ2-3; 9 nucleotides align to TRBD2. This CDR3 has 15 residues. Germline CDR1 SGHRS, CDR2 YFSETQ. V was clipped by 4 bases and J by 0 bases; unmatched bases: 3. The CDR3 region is CASSPTSGSTDTQYF. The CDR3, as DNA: TGCGCCAGCAGCCCGACTAGCGGTAGCACAGATACGCAGTATTTT.

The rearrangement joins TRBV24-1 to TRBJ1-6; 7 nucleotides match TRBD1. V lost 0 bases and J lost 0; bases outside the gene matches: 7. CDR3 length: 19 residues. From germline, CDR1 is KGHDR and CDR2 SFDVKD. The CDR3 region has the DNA TGTGCCACCAGTGATTTGCCGGGACAGCTGAGCTCCTATAATTCACCCCTCCACTTT. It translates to CATSDLPGQLSSYNSPLHF.

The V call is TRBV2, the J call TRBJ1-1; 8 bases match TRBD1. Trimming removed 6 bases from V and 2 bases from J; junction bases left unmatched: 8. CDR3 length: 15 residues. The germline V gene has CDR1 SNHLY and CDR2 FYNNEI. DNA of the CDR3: TGTGCCAGCAGGTCTCAGGGGGCTGAAAACACTGAAGCTTTCTTT. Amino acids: CASRSQGAENTEAFF.

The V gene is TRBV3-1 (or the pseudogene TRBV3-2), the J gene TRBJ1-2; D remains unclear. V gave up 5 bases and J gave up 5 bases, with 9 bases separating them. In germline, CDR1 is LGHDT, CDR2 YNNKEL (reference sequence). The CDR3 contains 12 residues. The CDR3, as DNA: TGTGCCAGCAGCTCTTGGACTTATGGCTACACCTTC. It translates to CASSSWTYGYTF.